These 20 T cell receptor beta chains came from one sample sequenced in a study of technical replicates of blood from a handful of donors. Assay: immunoSEQ multiplex PCR; the TCRdb copy retains only in-frame clones and omits some. This table has tens of thousands of clones, more than 80% appearing once. Sequencing was performed on PBMCs. Every receptor here comes from a human donor in good health. Some clones in this sample may be carry-over from other donors' samples.

The gene calls are TRBV4-3 and TRBJ1-1; D gene unclear. Trimming stripped 1 base from V and 1 base from J, with 16 bases between. The CDR3 spans 17 residues. Per germline, CDR1 LGHNA and CDR2 YSLEER. The CDR3: CASSQVTGSVPNTEAFF. DNA for the CDR3: TGCGCCAGCAGCCAAGTAACCGGGTCGGTACCGAACACTGAAGCTTTCTTT.

The rearrangement uses TRBV27 and TRBJ1-1, with a tentative D call TRBD1 (6 bases). V gave up 2 bases and J gave up 4 bases, with 14 bases separating them. This CDR3 region has 15 residues. Germline CDR1 is MNHEY and CDR2 is SMNVEV (reference sequence). CDR3 in DNA: TGTGCCAGCAGTTTAAACAGGGAGGGGAGCACTGAAGCTTTCTTT. Its translation is CASSLNREGSTEAFF.

The rearrangement uses TRBV5-1 and TRBJ1-5; 7 nucleotides line up with TRBD1. V was clipped by 0 bases and J by 7 bases; unmatched bases: 4. Germline V lookup: CDR1 SGHRS, CDR2 YFSETQ. This CDR3 comprises 14 residues. The CDR3 reads CASSLEGGGQPQHF. For the CDR3, the DNA is TGCGCCAGCAGCTTGGAAGGGGGCGGGCAGCCCCAGCATTTT.

The rearrangement links TRBV4-1 to TRBJ1-2; the match to TRBD1 covers 8 bases. The CDR3 runs to 15 residues. The germline gives CDR1 MGHRA, CDR2 YSYEKL. J was trimmed by 7 bases and V by 0 bases; bases with no gene match: 7. The CDR3 coding sequence is TGCGCCAGCAGCCAAGATGGAGACAGGGGTCGTGGCTACACCTTC. Protein sequence: CASSQDGDRGRGYTF.

The V and J genes are TRBV7-9 and TRBJ2-7; TRBD1 matches at 7 bases. The germline V gene has CDR1 SEHNR and CDR2 FQNEAQ (reference sequence). The CDR3 consists of 14 residues. The V segment lost 4 bases and the J segment 0 bases; nucleotides outside the gene matches: 3. The CDR3 loop is CASSSRDSSYEQYF. CDR3 coding DNA: TGTGCCAGCAGCTCCCGGGACAGCTCCTACGAGCAGTACTTC.

The chain joins TRBV25-1 to TRBJ2-1, with 7 bases that match TRBD2. The V gene's germline CDR1 is MGHDK and CDR2 SYGVNS. The J segment lost 9 bases and the V segment lost 3 bases, leaving 11 bases of the junction unmatched. The CDR3 is 15 residues long. The CDR3 here is CASSEDSGLYGEQFF. The CDR3 coding sequence is TGTGCCAGCAGTGAGGATAGCGGGTTGTATGGTGAGCAGTTCTTC. Full variable domain (missing parts from reference TRBV25-1 and TRBJ2-1): EADIYQTPRYLVIGTGKKITLECSQTMGHDKMYWYQQDPGMELHLIHYSYGVNSTEKGDLSSESTVSRIRTEHFPLTLESARPSHTSQYLCASSEDSGLYGEQFFGPGTRLTVL.

The rearrangement uses TRBV5-6 and TRBJ1-2; D is unclear. V was clipped by 0 bases and J by 0 bases, with 9 bases between them. The germline CDR1 and CDR2 sequences are SGHDT and YYEEEE. This CDR3 spans 15 amino acids. CDR3 region: CASSLGLGSNYGYTF. The DNA for the CDR3 is TGTGCCAGCAGCTTGGGGCTAGGTTCTAACTATGGCTACACCTTC.

V and J are TRBV5-4 and TRBJ1-2; D may be TRBD1 (6 bases). The germline V gene encodes CDR1 SGHNT and CDR2 YYREEE (reference sequence). The CDR3 length is 15 residues. The V end lost 0 bases, the J end lost 1 base, and 10 bases lay between the germline ends. CDR3 in amino acids: CASSLGLDSNYGYTF. The CDR3 DNA follows: TGTGCCAGCAGCTTGGGGTTGGACAGTAACTATGGCTACACCTTC.

This chain joins TRBV7-9 and TRBJ1-1, with D possibly being TRBD1 (5 bases). The CDR3 runs 14 residues. The germline V gene has CDR1 SEHNR and CDR2 FQNEAQ (reference sequence). V was cut by 1 base and J by 6 bases, with 12 bases left in between. The CDR3, as DNA: TGTGCCAGCAGCTTAGATGGACATTTCGCTGAAGCTTTCTTT. Its translation is CASSLDGHFAEAFF.

CDR3 sequence (DNA): TGTGCCAGCAGCTTATCCGGGTCTGGGGCCAACGTCCTGACTTTC. Translating gives CASSLSGSGANVLTF. The V gene is TRBV11-3, the J gene TRBJ2-6; D is uncertain. V gave up 2 bases and J gave up 1 base, with 6 bases separating them. This CDR3 contains 15 residues. From germline, CDR1 is SGHNT and CDR2 YENEEA.

The V call is TRBV27, the J call TRBJ2-7, with 7 bases fitting TRBD1. V lost 2 bases to trimming and J lost 3 bases; unmatched junction nucleotides: 1. The CDR3 runs to 13 residues. Germline V lookup: CDR1 MNHEY, CDR2 SMNVEV (reference sequence). The CDR3 sequence: CASSLQGVYEQYF. The DNA of the CDR3 is TGTGCCAGCAGTTTACAGGGGGTCTACGAGCAGTACTTC.

The J gene is TRBJ1-6, the V gene TRBV5-6, with D possibly matching TRBD1 (5 bases). CDR1 and CDR2 from the germline V gene are SGHDT and YYEEEE. V was clipped by 3 bases and J by 7 bases, with 17 bases between them. The CDR3 runs 16 residues. CDR3 sequence: CASSWGVVTENSPLHF. CDR3 nucleotide sequence: TGTGCCAGCAGCTGGGGGGTCGTGACGGAGAATTCACCCCTCCACTTT.

The chain employs TRBV9 and TRBJ1-6; D is ambiguous. The CDR3 is 14 residues long. The germline V and J ends were trimmed by 5 bases and 6 bases, with 12 bases remaining between them. Germline CDR1 and CDR2: SGDLS and YYNGEE. CDR3 in DNA: TGTGCCAGCAGTGAGACTTTTTCTAATTCACCCCTCCACTTT. As protein: CASSETFSNSPLHF.

The chain uses TRBV25-1 and TRBJ1-1; D uncertain. Germline CDR1 is MGHDK and CDR2 is SYGVNS. This CDR3 spans 14 amino acids. The V gene lost 3 bases and the J gene lost 1 base, with 9 bases spanning the gap. The CDR3: CASSDPTENTEAFF. In nucleotides, the CDR3 is TGTGCCAGCAGTGACCCGACTGAGAACACTGAAGCTTTCTTT.

This clone was observed a single time. This chain uses TRBV30 with TRBJ2-5, with D hard to call. The germline gives CDR1 GTSNPN, CDR2 SVGIG (reference sequence). The V end lost 2 bases, the J end lost 4 bases, and 14 bases lay between the germline ends. The CDR3 sequence is 14 residues long. DNA for the CDR3: TGTGCCTGGAGTCCATCTACCACGGGAGAGACCCAGTACTTC. Residues: CAWSPSTTGETQYF.

This chain connects TRBV11-2 to TRBJ1-2; D gene uncertain. The germline V gene encodes CDR1 SGHAT and CDR2 FQNNGV. This CDR3 region has 12 residues. V lost 3 bases, J lost 2 bases, and 4 bases lay in between. Here the CDR3 DNA reads TGTGCCAGCAGCTTCGTAAACTATGGCTACACCTTC. Translated, it gives CASSFVNYGYTF.

The V call is TRBV28, the J call TRBJ1-2, with 11 bases identical to TRBD1. This CDR3 has 15 residues. Unmatched junction bases numbered 9, after V lost 5 bases and J lost 7 bases. Germline assignment: CDR1 MDHEN and CDR2 SYDVKM. The CDR3 loop reads CASSPRTGGAGGYTF. The CDR3 bases are TGTGCCAGCAGTCCTCGGACAGGGGGCGCGGGTGGCTACACCTTC.

The V and J genes are TRBV5-1 and TRBJ1-2, with TRBD1 matching over 10 bases. Germline CDR1 is SGHRS and CDR2 is YFSETQ. The junction had 6 bases not matched to a gene; V was cut back by 0 bases and J by 4 bases. The CDR3 length is 16 residues. CDR3 DNA sequence: TGCGCCAGCAGCTTGGGCGGGACAGGGGCTCTCTATGGCTACACCTTC. Translation gives CASSLGGTGALYGYTF.

The chain joins TRBV7-3 to TRBJ1-1; no clear D gene. The V and J ends lost 0 bases and 3 bases respectively, with 8 bases between them. This CDR3 contains 14 residues. The germline gives CDR1 SGHTA, CDR2 FQGTGA. The CDR3 loop is CASSLTQGDTEAFF. The CDR3, as DNA: TGTGCCAGCAGCTTAACCCAAGGAGACACTGAAGCTTTCTTT. Full variable domain (outside the CDR3, taken from reference TRBV7-3 and TRBJ1-1): GAGVSQTPSNKVTEKGKYVELRCDPISGHTALYWYRQSLGQGPEFLIYFQGTGAADDSGLPNDRFFAVRPEGSVSTLKIQRTERGDSAVYLCASSLTQGDTEAFFGQGTRLTVV.

The chain combines TRBV5-1 with TRBJ2-3; 10 bases align to TRBD2. V trimming: 0 bases; J trimming: 6 bases; junction bases outside the gene matches: 10. This CDR3 has 17 amino acids. CDR1 SGHRS and CDR2 YFSETQ come from the germline V gene. The CDR3 region is CASSLGGSGGRPDTQYF. The DNA for the CDR3 is TGCGCCAGCAGCTTGGGCGGTAGCGGGGGGCGCCCGGATACGCAGTATTTT.